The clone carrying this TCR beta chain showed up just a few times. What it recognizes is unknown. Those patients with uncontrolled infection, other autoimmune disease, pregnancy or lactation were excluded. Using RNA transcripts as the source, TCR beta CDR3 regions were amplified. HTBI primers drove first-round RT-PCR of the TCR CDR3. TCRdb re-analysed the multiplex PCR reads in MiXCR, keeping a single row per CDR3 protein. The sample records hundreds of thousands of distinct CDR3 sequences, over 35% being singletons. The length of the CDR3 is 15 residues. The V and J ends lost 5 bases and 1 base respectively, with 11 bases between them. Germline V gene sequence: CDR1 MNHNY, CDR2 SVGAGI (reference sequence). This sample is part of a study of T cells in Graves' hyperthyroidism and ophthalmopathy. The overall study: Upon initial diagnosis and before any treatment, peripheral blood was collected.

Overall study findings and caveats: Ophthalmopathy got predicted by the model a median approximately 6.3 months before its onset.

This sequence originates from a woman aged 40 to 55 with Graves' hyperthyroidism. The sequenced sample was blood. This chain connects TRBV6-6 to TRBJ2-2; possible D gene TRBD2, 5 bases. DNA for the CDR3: TGTGCCAGCAGTAGGACTTTTCTGAACACCGGGGAGCTGTTTTTT. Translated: CASSRTFLNTGELFF.